The 14 T cell receptor beta chains below all came from one sample that was sequenced in a study of Ad26.COV2.S vaccination and SARS-CoV-2 variants. Profiled with immunoSEQ multiplex PCR; TCRdb holds only in-frame clones, not every one. The data hold tens of thousands of clones, with roughly 85% observed a single time. The specimen was peripheral blood, collected after recovery from COVID-19. All receptors come from a human donor who had recovered from COVID-19.

V and J are TRBV2 and TRBJ1-2; D not certain. V shed 11 bases and J shed 2 bases, with 12 bases lying between them. This CDR3 comprises 12 residues. The germline CDR1 and CDR2 sequences are SNHLY and FYNNEI. CDR3 bases: TGTGCCCGCCGGACGGGGAACTATGGCTACACCTTC. It is translated as CARRTGNYGYTF.

In this sample, this clone turned up once. The V gene is TRBV6-5, the J gene TRBJ2-5; 9 bases map to TRBD2. With V trimmed by 8 bases and J by 5 bases, 9 bases remained unmatched. Germline V lookup: CDR1 MNHEY, CDR2 SVGAGI. This CDR3 is built from 14 residues. The CDR3 DNA follows: TGTGCCAGCCGACCCGCGGGAGGGGACGAGACCCAGTACTTC. Encoded protein: CASRPAGGDETQYF.

V gene TRBV5-6 combines with J gene TRBJ2-5; TRBD2 aligns across 16 bases. This CDR3 comprises 19 residues. CDR1 is SGHDT and CDR2 is YYEEEE in the germline V gene. The V segment lost 4 bases and the J segment 4 bases; nucleotides outside the gene matches: 13. The CDR3: CASSRLPGTSGRAAETQYF. The CDR3 region has the DNA TGTGCCAGCAGCCGCCTCCCCGGGACTAGCGGGAGGGCCGCAGAGACCCAGTACTTC.

The J gene is TRBJ2-1, the V gene TRBV29-1; 9 bases agree with TRBD1. V lost 1 base to trimming and J lost 2 bases; unmatched junction nucleotides: 3. The CDR3 covers 15 residues. Germline values: CDR1 SQVTM, CDR2 ANQGSEA. The DNA of the CDR3 is TGCAGCGTTGAAGGGACAGGGGAAACCTACAATGAGCAGTTCTTC. Translation gives CSVEGTGETYNEQFF.

CDR3 DNA: TGCGCCAGCAGCACCGGGACACCGAACACTGAAGCTTTCTTT. Its protein product is CASSTGTPNTEAFF. J is TRBJ1-1 and V is TRBV5-1; D possibly corresponds to TRBD1 (6 bases). Trimming removed 4 bases from V and 1 base from J, with 11 bases in between. The germline V gene has CDR1 SGHRS and CDR2 YFSETQ. The CDR3 totals 14 residues.

By frequency in the sample, this clone is medium-sized. The CDR3 region is CASSDPAGELFF. CDR3 DNA: TGTGCCAGCAGTGACCCGGCCGGGGAGCTGTTTTTT. This chain uses TRBV27 with TRBJ2-2; D is unclear. This CDR3 has 12 residues. The germline V gene encodes CDR1 MNHEY and CDR2 SMNVEV (reference sequence). The V gene lost 5 bases and the J gene lost 6 bases, with 7 bases spanning the gap.

The chain uses TRBV19 and TRBJ2-1, with D tentatively TRBD1 (5 bases). V was shortened by 3 bases and J by 0 bases, with 15 bases between the two germline ends. The CDR3 runs to 17 residues. Germline loops: CDR1 LNHDA, CDR2 SQIVND (reference sequence). In DNA, the CDR3 is TGTGCCAGTAGTATTAAGGGGTGGGGAAGCTCCTACAATGAGCAGTTCTTC. Translation: CASSIKGWGSSYNEQFF. The whole variable domain, remainder taken from reference TRBV19 and TRBJ2-1, is DGGITQSPKYLFRKEGQNVTLSCEQNLNHDAMYWYRQDPGQGLRLIYYSQIVNDFQKGDIAEGYSVSREKKESFPLTVTSAQKNPTAFYLCASSIKGWGSSYNEQFFGPGTRLTVL.

J is TRBJ1-4 and V is TRBV7-2; D not resolved. The germline V and J ends were trimmed by 2 bases and 8 bases, with 6 bases remaining between them. The germline V gene encodes CDR1 SGHTA and CDR2 FQGNSA. This CDR3 contains 12 residues. This chain's CDR3 is CASSLRGEKLFF. In DNA, the CDR3 is TGTGCCAGCAGCTTAAGAGGAGAAAAACTGTTTTTT.

The chain joins TRBV5-6 to TRBJ2-7; possibly TRBD1 for D (5 bases). Germline V gene data show CDR1 as SGHDT and CDR2 as YYEEEE. V lost 0 bases and J lost 1, with 8 bases in between. The CDR3 consists of 14 residues. DNA of the CDR3: TGTGCCAGCAGCTTGGTGTCAGGGTCCTACGAGCAGTACTTC. Residues: CASSLVSGSYEQYF.

The chain joins TRBV28 to TRBJ1-5; D might be TRBD1 (5 bases). Germline values: CDR1 MDHEN, CDR2 SYDVKM. The CDR3 totals 16 residues. Trimming shortened V by 5 bases and J by 6 bases, and 20 bases separated the two germline ends. The CDR3 sequence: CASSLPGPLGSQPQHF. CDR3 coding DNA: TGTGCCAGCAGTCTTCCGGGACCCTTAGGGAGTCAGCCCCAGCATTTT.

The chain couples TRBV4-3 to TRBJ1-1, with D unresolved. The length of the CDR3 is 15 residues. Germline V gives CDR1 LGHNA, CDR2 YSLEER. Deletions cut 0 bases from V and 0 bases from J, with 8 bases between. The DNA of the CDR3 is TGCGCCAGCAGCCAAGAACCGGCTGTGAACACTGAAGCTTTCTTT. This translates into CASSQEPAVNTEAFF.

This clone was seen a handful of times. The chain carries TRBV28 and TRBJ1-2, with TRBD1 matching 9 bases. The CDR3 spans 15 residues. The V gene's germline CDR1 is MDHEN and CDR2 SYDVKM. J gave up 4 bases and V 5 bases, and 8 bases lay outside the gene matches. The CDR3 here is CASSETQTGGYGYTF. The DNA for the CDR3 is TGTGCCAGCAGTGAGACTCAGACAGGGGGCTATGGCTACACCTTC.

The chain is built from TRBV6-5 and TRBJ1-3, with a possible D match to TRBD1 (5 bases). Germline V gene lookup returns CDR1 MNHEY and CDR2 SVGAGI. V lost 2 bases to trimming and J lost 2 bases, with 7 bases between them. The length of the CDR3 is 14 residues. The CDR3 protein is CASSYLGAGNTIYF. The CDR3 DNA follows: TGTGCCAGCAGTTACCTAGGGGCTGGAAACACCATATATTTT.

This clone was detected once. In nucleotides, the CDR3 is TGTGCCAGCAGCAACTCGGGGTATGGCTACACCTTC. It yields the protein CASSNSGYGYTF. The V gene is TRBV6-5, the J gene TRBJ1-2; D is uncertain. Germline V gives CDR1 MNHEY, CDR2 SVGAGI. Trimming took off 6 bases at V and 5 bases at J, with 10 bases between the two ends. The length of the CDR3 is 12 residues.